Here is one T cell receptor beta chain with its context. Antigen: not known. Trimming left V 1 base short and J 7 bases short, with 10 bases between. The CDR3 consists of 13 residues. Germline CDR1 SGHAT, CDR2 FQNNGV. Described treatment: 15 Gy SBRT to primary tumor, nephrectomy 4 weeks later. The patient's renal cell carcinoma had clear cell pathology. The record originates from a study of radiation and T cells in renal cell carcinoma. Study results and caveats: Top tumor clonotypes rose in blood 2 weeks post-radiation, then contracted. In nephrectomy-only tumors, top 100 clonotypes averaged approximately 40%, versus about 54% irradiated.

Profiled with immunoSEQ multiplex PCR; TCRdb holds only in-frame clones, not every one. The sample contains under 20,000 clones, roughly 62% of which appear only once. This clonotype was obtained from a woman aged 70 to 79 with renal cell carcinoma. The sample was tumor tissue, taken from a patient whose treatment included radiotherapy and nephrectomy. The chain combines TRBV11-2 with TRBJ1-2; no clear D gene. CDR3: CASSLVGKSGYTF. Here the CDR3 DNA reads TGTGCCAGCAGCTTAGTTGGGAAGAGTGGCTACACCTTC.